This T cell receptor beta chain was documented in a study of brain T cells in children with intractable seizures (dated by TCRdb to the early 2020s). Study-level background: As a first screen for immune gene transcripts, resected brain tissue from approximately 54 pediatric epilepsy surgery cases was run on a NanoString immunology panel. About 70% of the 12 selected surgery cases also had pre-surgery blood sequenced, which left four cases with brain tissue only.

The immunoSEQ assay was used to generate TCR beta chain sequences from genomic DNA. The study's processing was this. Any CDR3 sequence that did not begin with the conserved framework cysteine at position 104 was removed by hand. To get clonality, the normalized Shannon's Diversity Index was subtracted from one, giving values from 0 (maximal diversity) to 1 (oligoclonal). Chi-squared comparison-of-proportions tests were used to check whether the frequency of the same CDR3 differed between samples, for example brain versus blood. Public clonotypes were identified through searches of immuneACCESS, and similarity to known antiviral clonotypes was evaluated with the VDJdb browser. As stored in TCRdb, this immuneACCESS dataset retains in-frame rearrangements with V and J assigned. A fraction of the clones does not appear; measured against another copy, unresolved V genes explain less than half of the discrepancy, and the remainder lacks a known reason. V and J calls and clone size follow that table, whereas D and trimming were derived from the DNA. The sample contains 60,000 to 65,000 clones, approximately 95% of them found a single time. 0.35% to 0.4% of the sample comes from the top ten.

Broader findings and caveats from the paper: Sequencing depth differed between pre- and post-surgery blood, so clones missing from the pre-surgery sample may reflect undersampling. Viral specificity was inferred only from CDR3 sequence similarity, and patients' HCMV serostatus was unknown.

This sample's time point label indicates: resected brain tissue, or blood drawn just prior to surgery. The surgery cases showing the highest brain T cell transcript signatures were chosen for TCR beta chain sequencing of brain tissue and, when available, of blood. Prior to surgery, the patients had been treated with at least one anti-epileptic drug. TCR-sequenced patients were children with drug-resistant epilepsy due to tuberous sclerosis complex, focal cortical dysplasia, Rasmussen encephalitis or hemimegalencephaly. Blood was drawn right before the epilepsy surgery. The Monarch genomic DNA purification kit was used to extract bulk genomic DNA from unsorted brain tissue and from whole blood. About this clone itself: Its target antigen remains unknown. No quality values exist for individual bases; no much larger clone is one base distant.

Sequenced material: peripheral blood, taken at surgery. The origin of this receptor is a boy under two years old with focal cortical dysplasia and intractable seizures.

The CDR3 loop reads CASKGTGSSGANVLTF. The bases read TGTGCCAGCAAGGGGACAGGGAGCTCTGGGGCCAACGTCCTGACTTTC. The chain links TRBV25-1 with TRBJ2-6, with TRBD1 matching 9 junction bases. CDR3 length: 16 amino acids, cysteine to phenylalanine. Solely the CDR3 DNA is kept, with 48 bases framed from the first base. According to the germline V gene, CDR1 reads MGHDK and CDR2 reads SYGVNS. Trimmed from V: 7 bases; trimmed from J: 0 bases; junction bases lacking a gene match: 4.